One T cell receptor (beta chain) is described in this entry. The germline gives CDR1 ENHRY, CDR2 SYGVKD. V lost 2 bases to trimming and J lost 2 bases, with 8 bases between them. There are 14 residues in the CDR3. The sample originates from a study of blood T cell repertoires in COVID-19. Clones were read by immunoSEQ multiplex PCR, and TCRdb kept only the in-frame ones, dropping some. The sample records 35,000 to 50,000 clones, over 70% being singletons. This chain links TRBV10-3 with TRBJ2-3; D is perhaps TRBD2 (6 bases). Source material: peripheral blood. The clonotype comes from a woman aged 40-49 years with acute or convalescent COVID-19. CDR3 protein: CAISEAGSTDTQYF. CDR3 sequence (DNA): TGTGCCATCAGTGAGGCGGGATCCACAGATACGCAGTATTTT.